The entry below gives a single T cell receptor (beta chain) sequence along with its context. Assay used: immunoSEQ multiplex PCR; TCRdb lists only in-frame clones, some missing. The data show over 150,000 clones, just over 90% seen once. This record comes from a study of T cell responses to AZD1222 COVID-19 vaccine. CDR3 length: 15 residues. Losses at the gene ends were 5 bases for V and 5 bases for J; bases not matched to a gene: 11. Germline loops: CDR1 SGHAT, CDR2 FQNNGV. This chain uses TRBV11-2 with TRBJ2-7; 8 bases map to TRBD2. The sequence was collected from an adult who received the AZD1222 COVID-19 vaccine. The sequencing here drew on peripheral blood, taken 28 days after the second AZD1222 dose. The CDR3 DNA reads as TGTGCCAGCAGCCTTTTAGCGGGATCGGTGAACGAGCAGTACTTC. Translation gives CASSLLAGSVNEQYF.